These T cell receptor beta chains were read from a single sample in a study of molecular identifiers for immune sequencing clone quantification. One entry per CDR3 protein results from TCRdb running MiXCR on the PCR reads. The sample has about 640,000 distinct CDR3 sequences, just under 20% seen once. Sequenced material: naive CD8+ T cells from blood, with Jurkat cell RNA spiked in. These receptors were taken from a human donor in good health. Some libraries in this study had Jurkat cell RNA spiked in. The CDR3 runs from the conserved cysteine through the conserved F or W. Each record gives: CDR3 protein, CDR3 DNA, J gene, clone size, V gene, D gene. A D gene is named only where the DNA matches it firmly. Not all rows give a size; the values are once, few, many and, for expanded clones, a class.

CASSQLAGGSTEAFF,TGTGCCAGCAGCCAATTGGCAGGGGGAAGCACTGAAGCTTTCTTT,TRBJ1-1,many,TRBV3-1,TRBD1
CASSKAERTAGKTQYF,TGTGCCAGCAGCAAAGCCGAAAGGACAGCCGGAAAGACCCAGTACTTC,TRBJ2-5,few,TRBV21-1,NA
CAWSWVDSTNTQYF,TGTGCCTGGAGTTGGGTGGACTCCACAAATACGCAGTATTTT,TRBJ2-3,NA,TRBV30,NA
CASSTTGDVYEQYF,TGTGCCAGTAGTACGACAGGGGATGTCTACGAGCAGTACTTC,TRBJ2-7,few,TRBV19,TRBD1
CASSEGPYPSYEQYF,TGTGCCAGCAGTGAAGGGCCCTACCCATCTTACGAGCAGTACTTC,TRBJ2-7,many,TRBV6-1,NA
CASSLSLGTGANVLTF,TGTGCCAGCAGCCTTAGTTTGGGGACCGGGGCCAACGTCCTGACTTTC,TRBJ2-6,few,TRBV13,NA
CSGGHLITDTQYF,TGCAGCGGTGGACACCTGATAACAGATACGCAGTATTTT,TRBJ2-3,many,TRBV29-1,NA
CATSSEGSGSPDTQYF,TGTGCCACCAGCAGTGAAGGTAGCGGGAGCCCAGATACGCAGTATTTT,TRBJ2-3,many,TRBV15,TRBD2
CSANSGTSGSGVIGTQYF,TGCAGTGCTAACTCCGGGACTAGCGGGAGTGGAGTAATCGGTACGCAGTATTTT,TRBJ2-3,many,TRBV20-1,TRBD2
CASRPAGGAGGVNTEAFF,TGTGCCAGCAGGCCCGCGGGGGGCGCGGGAGGGGTGAACACTGAAGCTTTCTTT,TRBJ1-1,many,TRBV7-9,NA
CASSHQANRVGTEAFF,TGCGCCAGCAGCCACCAAGCAAACAGGGTTGGCACTGAAGCTTTCTTT,TRBJ1-1,many,TRBV4-1,NA
CASSWHHNQPQHF,TGTGCCAGCAGTTGGCACCACAATCAGCCCCAGCATTTT,TRBJ1-5,many,TRBV28,NA
CASSQDRGLAELDTQYF,TGTGCCAGCAGCCAAGACAGAGGACTAGCGGAATTGGATACGCAGTATTTT,TRBJ2-3,many,TRBV3-1,TRBD2
CASSSRTGGVETQYF,TGTGCCAGCAGCAGCCGGACAGGGGGTGTAGAGACCCAGTACTTC,TRBJ2-5,many,TRBV9,TRBD1
CASSLKRTYEQYF,TGTGCCAGCAGCTTGAAACGCACCTACGAGCAGTACTTC,TRBJ2-7,NA,TRBV27,NA
CASSQFRDSQGTQYF,TGTGCCAGCAGTCAGTTCCGGGACAGCCAAGGGACCCAGTACTTC,TRBJ2-5,few,TRBV12-3/TRBV12-4,TRBD1
CSARDYQFAFF,TGCAGTGCTAGAGATTACCAATTTGCTTTCTTT,TRBJ1-1,many,TRBV20-1,NA
CAWRRPGSYEQYF,TGTGCCTGGAGGCGTCCGGGCTCCTACGAGCAGTACTTC,TRBJ2-7,many,TRBV30,NA
CASSGGLNDEQYF,TGTGCCAGCAGCGGGGGACTAAACGACGAGCAGTACTTC,TRBJ2-7,NA,TRBV9,TRBD2
CAWSGGANFPADTQYF,TGTGCCTGGAGTGGGGGGGCCAATTTTCCCGCCGATACGCAGTATTTT,TRBJ2-3,many,TRBV30,NA
CASSQELAGGQLDTGELFF,TGCGCCAGCAGCCAAGAGCTAGCGGGGGGGCAATTGGACACCGGGGAGCTGTTTTTT,TRBJ2-2,NA,TRBV4-3,TRBD2
CASSFGGRGTDTQYF,TGTGCCAGCAGCTTCGGCGGGAGGGGCACAGATACGCAGTATTTT,TRBJ2-3,many,TRBV7-9,TRBD2
CSVDINLRVGEQFF,TGCAGCGTTGATATTAACCTCCGTGTGGGTGAGCAGTTCTTC,TRBJ2-1,NA,TRBV29-1,NA
CASSHEPGQDTEAFF,TGTGCCAGCAGCCACGAACCGGGACAAGACACTGAAGCTTTCTTT,TRBJ1-1,many,TRBV5-4,NA
CASSLYRGSGQPQHF,TGTGCCAGCAGTTTATATAGGGGGTCGGGTCAGCCCCAGCATTTT,TRBJ1-5,NA,TRBV27,NA
CASSQDSGRGPYEQYF,TGCGCCAGCAGCCAAGATTCAGGCAGGGGGCCGTACGAGCAGTACTTC,TRBJ2-7,many,TRBV4-3,TRBD1
CAISESQATEAFF,TGTGCCATCAGTGAGTCCCAGGCCACTGAAGCTTTCTTT,TRBJ1-1,many,TRBV10-3,NA
CASGPRFTDTQYF,TGTGCCAGCGGACCGCGTTTCACAGATACGCAGTATTTT,TRBJ2-3,few,TRBV27,NA
CSAGLAGEGEETQYF,TGCAGTGCGGGACTAGCGGGAGAAGGGGAAGAGACCCAGTACTTC,TRBJ2-5,many,TRBV20-1,TRBD2
CASETTAGQSNEQFF,TGTGCCAGCGAAACAACCGCCGGACAGAGCAATGAGCAGTTCTTC,TRBJ2-1,many,TRBV2,NA
CSVVSQSKAGYTF,TGCAGCGTTGTGAGTCAGTCTAAGGCTGGCTACACCTTC,TRBJ1-2,NA,TRBV29-1,NA
CASSSSGTSGYEQYF,TGTGCCAGCAGTTCTTCCGGGACTAGCGGCTACGAGCAGTACTTC,TRBJ2-7,NA,TRBV27,TRBD2
CAISEGVGNSPLHF,TGTGCCATCAGTGAAGGGGTTGGTAATTCACCCCTCCACTTT,TRBJ1-6,NA,TRBV10-3,NA
CASSPRQGNYGYTF,TGTGCCAGCAGCCCTCGACAGGGTAACTATGGCTACACCTTC,TRBJ1-2,few,TRBV13,TRBD1
CASSPTGTSRETQYF,TGTGCCAGCAGCCCAACCGGGACTAGCCGAGAGACCCAGTACTTC,TRBJ2-5,many,TRBV7-9,TRBD2
CSAATTASSYEQYF,TGCAGCGCCGCAACGACAGCCAGCTCCTACGAGCAGTACTTC,TRBJ2-7,many,TRBV29-1,NA
CASSFRGTPSYEQYF,TGTGCCAGCAGTTTCAGGGGGACCCCTTCCTACGAGCAGTACTTC,TRBJ2-7,few,TRBV28,TRBD1
CASSLNGGSGANVLTF,TGCGCCAGCAGCTTGAACGGAGGCTCTGGGGCCAACGTCCTGACTTTC,TRBJ2-6,many,TRBV5-1,NA
CASSVADKEETQYF,TGTGCCAGCAGCGTAGCAGATAAAGAAGAGACCCAGTACTTC,TRBJ2-5,many,TRBV9,NA
CASSVGSSGTYEQYF,TGTGCCAGCAGCGTAGGGTCTAGCGGGACCTACGAGCAGTACTTC,TRBJ2-7,NA,TRBV9,TRBD2
CASSYRDTSNQPQHF,TGTGCCAGCAGTTACCGGGACACTAGCAATCAGCCCCAGCATTTT,TRBJ1-5,few,TRBV28,NA
CASSLDGEGRLRAGELFF,TGTGCCAGCAGCTTAGACGGAGAAGGGAGGTTAAGGGCCGGGGAGCTGTTTTTT,TRBJ2-2,NA,TRBV11-2,NA
CASSHATQATYEQYF,TGTGCCAGCAGCCACGCGACACAGGCAACCTACGAGCAGTACTTC,TRBJ2-7,few,TRBV7-9,NA
CASSLALDRGANYGYTF,TGTGCCAGCAGCTTAGCCTTGGACAGGGGAGCGAACTATGGCTACACCTTC,TRBJ1-2,NA,TRBV7-9,TRBD1
CSARTGSSTDTQYF,TGCAGTGCTAGGACAGGTTCTAGCACAGATACGCAGTATTTT,TRBJ2-3,many,TRBV20-1,NA